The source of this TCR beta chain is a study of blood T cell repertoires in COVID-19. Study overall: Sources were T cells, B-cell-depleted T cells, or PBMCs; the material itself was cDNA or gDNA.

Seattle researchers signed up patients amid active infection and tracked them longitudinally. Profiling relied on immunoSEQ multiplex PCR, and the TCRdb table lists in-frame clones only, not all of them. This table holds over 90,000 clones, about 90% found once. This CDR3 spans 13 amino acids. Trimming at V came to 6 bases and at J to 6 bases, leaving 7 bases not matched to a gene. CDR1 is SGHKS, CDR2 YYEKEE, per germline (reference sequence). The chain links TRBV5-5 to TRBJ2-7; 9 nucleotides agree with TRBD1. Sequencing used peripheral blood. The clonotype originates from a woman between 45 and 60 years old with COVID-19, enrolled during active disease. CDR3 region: CASTLQGAREQYF. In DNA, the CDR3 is TGTGCCAGCACCCTACAGGGGGCGCGCGAGCAGTACTTC. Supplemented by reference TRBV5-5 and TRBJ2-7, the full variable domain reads DAGVTQSPTHLIKTRGQQVTLRCSPISGHKSVSWYQQVLGQGPQFIFQYYEKEERGRGNFPDRFSARQFPNYSSELNVNALLLGDSALYLCASTLQGAREQYFGPGTRLTVT.